This T cell receptor (beta chain) was documented in a study of blood T cell repertoires in COVID-19. Across the study: Nucleic acid was either cDNA or gDNA, and it came from T cells, B-cell-depleted T cells, or PBMCs.

Followed longitudinally, the Seattle patients had been enrolled during active infection. The CDR3 contains 15 residues. V lost 4 bases to trimming and J lost 2 bases, with 13 bases between them. The germline gives CDR1 LGHDT, CDR2 YNNKEL (reference sequence). Original handling: How many nucleated cells were present was estimated from reference gene primer amplification. Clones were sequenced by immunoSEQ multiplex PCR, and TCRdb holds only the in-frame ones, with some missing. Clone size and V and J calls were adopted from that table, with D and trimming inferred from the DNA. Of under 450,000 clones listed, approximately 86% were seen once; the top ten hold under 8.5%.

The TCR comes from an older woman with COVID-19, enrolled during active disease. The sample was peripheral blood. V and J are TRBV3-1 (or the pseudogene TRBV3-2) and TRBJ2-3; TRBD2 is a possible D gene (6 bases). The CDR3 coding sequence is TGTGCCAGCAGCCTCCCGGGACTTACCACAGATACGCAGTATTTT. This sequence encodes CASSLPGLTTDTQYF.